These 23 T cell receptor beta chains share one sample of origin, sequenced in a study of blood T cell repertoires in COVID-19. Using immunoSEQ multiplex PCR, the repertoire was profiled, and TCRdb retains in-frame clones only, with some absent. The data hold 130,000 or so clones, with about 75% observed a single time. The sample taken for sequencing was peripheral blood. The receptors were gathered from an elderly man with acute or convalescent COVID-19.

The chain carries TRBV5-6 and TRBJ1-6, with D perhaps matching TRBD1 (5 bases). CDR3 length: 16 amino acids. Germline V gene lookup returns CDR1 SGHDT and CDR2 YYEEEE. V was shortened by 3 bases and J by 9 bases, with 19 bases between the two germline ends. Written as DNA, the CDR3 is TGTGCCAGCAGCTCTGACCTTGGAGGGGCAGGTTCACCCCTCCACTTT. This encodes CASSSDLGGAGSPLHF.

In DNA form, the CDR3 reads TGTGCCAGCAGCCCGACAGGGGATCGCTACGAGCAGTACTTC. Its translation is CASSPTGDRYEQYF. The chain carries TRBV28 and TRBJ2-7, with 8 bases aligning to TRBD1. The germline V gene has CDR1 MDHEN and CDR2 SYDVKM. The junction had 7 bases not matched to a gene; V was cut back by 6 bases and J by 3 bases. This CDR3 spans 14 amino acids.

This clone has just one count. The rearrangement joins TRBV6-5 to TRBJ1-1; tentatively, D is TRBD1 (6 bases). Germline CDR1 is MNHEY and CDR2 is SVGAGI. The CDR3 totals 14 residues. The V end lost 5 bases, the J end lost 4 bases, and 14 bases lay between the germline ends. The CDR3: CASSTTGWGTEAFF. CDR3 DNA sequence: TGTGCCAGCAGTACTACAGGGTGGGGCACTGAAGCTTTCTTT.

The chain links TRBV5-4 to TRBJ1-1, with 7 bases that match TRBD1. V was pared by 4 bases and J by 6 bases, with 9 bases of the junction left unmatched. CDR1 is SGHNT, CDR2 YYREEE, per germline (reference sequence). This CDR3 has 14 residues. CDR3: CASSRETGLAEAFF. CDR3 in DNA: TGTGCCAGCAGCCGGGAGACAGGGCTGGCTGAAGCTTTCTTT.

This rearrangement joins TRBV12-3 or TRBV12-4 to TRBJ1-5; no clear D gene. The ends were cut back, 1 base at V and 7 bases at J, with 8 bases in the middle. The CDR3 has 13 amino acids. The CDR3 nucleotides are TGTGCCAGCAGTTTAGGAGGTTCCCAGCCCCAGCATTTT. It specifies CASSLGGSQPQHF.

Written as DNA, the CDR3 is TGTGCCAGCAGTACCCAGGGAGAGCAGTACTTC. The encoded protein is CASSTQGEQYF. V gene TRBV2 combines with J gene TRBJ2-7; possible D gene TRBD1, 5 bases. Trimming took off 5 bases at V and 7 bases at J, with 9 bases between the two ends. The CDR3 is made up of 11 amino acids. In germline, CDR1 is SNHLY, CDR2 FYNNEI.

The chain carries TRBV3-1 (or the pseudogene TRBV3-2) and TRBJ2-7, with 9 nucleotides matching TRBD1. The CDR3 length is 14 residues. Unmatched junction bases numbered 4, after V lost 6 bases and J lost 1 base. Looked up from germline, CDR1 is LGHDT and CDR2 is YNNKEL (reference sequence). This CDR3 reads CASRGQGTSYEQYF. The DNA of the CDR3 is TGTGCCAGCAGGGGACAGGGTACATCCTACGAGCAGTACTTC.

This clone was detected only once. The chain combines TRBV21-1 with TRBJ2-7; the table names TRBD1, a call not compared with the DNA. TRBV21-1 is reported as a pseudogene. The CDR3 length is 18 residues. CDR3 in amino acids: CASSNKHHRDRGSYEQYF. CDR3 in DNA: TGTGCCAGCAGCAATAAACACCACCGGGACAGGGGTTCCTACGAGCAGTACTTC.

This clone occurred once. The chain employs TRBV28 and TRBJ2-2, with TRBD1 matching 9 bases. The V and J ends lost 6 bases and 3 bases, in that order; junction bases with no gene match: 5. Per germline, CDR1 MDHEN and CDR2 SYDVKM. The CDR3 length is 15 residues. The CDR3 reads CASRTGGADTGELFF. In nucleotides, the CDR3 is TGTGCCAGCAGAACAGGGGGCGCGGACACCGGGGAGCTGTTTTTT.

The rearrangement uses TRBV30 and TRBJ2-2; no clear D gene. The CDR3 has 14 residues. V lost 4 bases, J lost 3 bases, and 12 bases lay in between. The germline gives CDR1 GTSNPN, CDR2 SVGIG (reference sequence). The CDR3 nucleotides are TGTGCCTGGAAGGCGGCAGTCCACACCGGGGAGCTGTTTTTT. It yields the protein CAWKAAVHTGELFF.

The V call is TRBV5-1, the J call TRBJ1-1; D is perhaps TRBD1 (5 bases). The CDR3 loop spans 15 amino acids. From germline, CDR1 is SGHRS and CDR2 YFSETQ. The V and J ends lost 2 bases and 3 bases respectively, with 14 bases between them. The chain's CDR3 is CASSLGRRGDTEAFF. The CDR3, as DNA: TGCGCCAGCAGCTTAGGACGGAGGGGAGACACTGAAGCTTTCTTT.

The chain combines TRBV21-1 with TRBJ2-7; TRBD2 is the table's D call and was not checked against the DNA. TRBV21-1 is tagged as a pseudogene. The CDR3 consists of 18 residues. This CDR3 reads CASSKIRFVRSARDEQYF. In nucleotides, the CDR3 is TGTGCCAGCAGCAAAATTCGGTTTGTCAGGTCGGCGAGGGACGAGCAGTACTTC.

This chain uses TRBV12-3 or TRBV12-4 with TRBJ2-7; the match to TRBD1 covers 8 bases. V shed 6 bases, J shed 6 bases, and the junction held 7 bases outside the gene matches. This CDR3 is built from 13 residues. Here the CDR3 reads CASSSDRGSEQYF. Written as DNA, the CDR3 is TGTGCCAGCAGCTCCGACAGGGGATCCGAGCAGTACTTC.

This clone was recorded a few times. V gene TRBV29-1 combines with J gene TRBJ1-1; D possibly corresponds to TRBD1 (5 bases). This CDR3 is 10 amino acids long. Trimming stripped 6 bases from V and 7 bases from J, with 9 bases between. Germline V lookup: CDR1 SQVTM, CDR2 ANQGSEA. The CDR3 spells CSVRGDEAFF. The CDR3 nucleotides are TGCAGCGTCCGGGGGGATGAAGCTTTCTTT. Full variable domain (rest looked up from reference TRBV29-1 and TRBJ1-1): SAVISQKPSRDICQRGTSLTIQCQVDSQVTMMFWYRQQPGQSLTLIATANQGSEATYESGFVIDKFPISRPNLTFSTLTVSNMSPEDSSIYLCSVRGDEAFFGQGTRLTVV.

The chain is built from TRBV3-1 (or the pseudogene TRBV3-2) and TRBJ2-7, with 16 bases aligning to TRBD2. Germline CDR1 and CDR2: LGHDT and YNNKEL (reference sequence). This CDR3 region has 17 residues. J lost 3 bases, V lost 4 bases, and 6 bases had no gene match. CDR3: CASSPGLAGGPGYEQYF. The CDR3 DNA sequence: TGTGCCAGCAGCCCGGGACTAGCGGGGGGGCCAGGCTACGAGCAGTACTTC.

The CDR3 reads CATCREGGNTEAFF. The DNA of the CDR3 is TGTGCCACCTGCCGGGAGGGGGGGAACACTGAAGCTTTCTTT. V gene TRBV6-5 combines with J gene TRBJ1-1; D possibly corresponds to TRBD1 (6 bases). The CDR3 has 14 residues. CDR1 and CDR2 from the germline V gene are MNHEY and SVGAGI. V lost 10 bases and J lost 1, with 16 bases in between.

The chain has TRBV4-2 and TRBJ2-2; 9 bases are shared with TRBD2. The CDR3 consists of 16 residues. From germline, CDR1 is LGHNA and CDR2 YNFKEQ. V lost 4 bases to trimming and J lost 3 bases; unmatched junction nucleotides: 6. CDR3 sequence: CASSRGRGLDTGELFF. CDR3 nucleotide sequence: TGTGCCAGCAGCCGCGGGAGGGGGCTGGACACCGGGGAGCTGTTTTTT.

The genes are TRBV5-1 and TRBJ2-5; D perhaps matches TRBD1 (6 bases). This CDR3 is 15 amino acids long. V lost 4 bases and J lost 6, with 19 bases in between. Germline-derived CDR1 and CDR2 are SGHRS and YFSETQ. The CDR3 is CASSRPDRSVQTQYF. The CDR3 region has the DNA TGCGCCAGCAGCCGACCGGACAGAAGTGTACAGACCCAGTACTTC.

The genes are TRBV6-5 and TRBJ2-7; 10 bases fit TRBD1. The CDR3 contains 15 residues. Germline V gene data show CDR1 as MNHEY and CDR2 as SVGAGI. J gave up 5 bases and V 5 bases, and 9 bases lay outside the gene matches. The CDR3 spells CASSIRTGGRNEQYF. DNA for the CDR3: TGTGCCAGCAGTATCAGGACAGGGGGTAGGAACGAGCAGTACTTC.

The V call is TRBV5-6, the J call TRBJ2-1; TRBD2 matches at 15 bases. V lost 2 bases to trimming and J lost 1 base; unmatched junction nucleotides: 4. This CDR3 comprises 18 residues. The V gene's germline CDR1 is SGHDT and CDR2 YYEEEE. CDR3 nucleotides: TGTGCCAGCAGCTTAGGACTAGCGGGGGGGCGGTCCTACAATGAGCAGTTCTTC. Residues: CASSLGLAGGRSYNEQFF.

The J gene is TRBJ1-2, the V gene TRBV30; D is ambiguous. Trimming shortened V by 3 bases and J by 4 bases, and 12 bases separated the two germline ends. Germline CDR1 is GTSNPN and CDR2 is SVGIG (reference sequence). This CDR3 contains 13 residues. In nucleotides, the CDR3 is TGTGCCTGGAGGGCGGGCCAGGCCTATGGCTACACCTTC. Translating gives CAWRAGQAYGYTF.

This clone was found once. V gene TRBV19 combines with J gene TRBJ2-5; TRBD2 might be the D (5 bases). The CDR3 loop spans 13 amino acids. The V end was cut by 3 bases, the J end by 5 bases, with 10 bases between. The germline V gene encodes CDR1 LNHDA and CDR2 SQIVND (reference sequence). CDR3 amino acids: CASSIAQRETQYF. The CDR3 bases are TGTGCCAGTAGTATTGCCCAGCGGGAGACCCAGTACTTC.

This clone was counted a single time. The chain combines TRBV28 with TRBJ2-7, with TRBD2 as a possible D gene (6 bases). V was clipped by 6 bases and J by 2 bases, with 17 bases between them. This CDR3 contains 15 residues. The germline V gene encodes CDR1 MDHEN and CDR2 SYDVKM. The CDR3 loop is CASSSREDPPYEQYF. The CDR3 DNA reads as TGTGCCAGCAGCTCGAGGGAGGATCCCCCCTACGAGCAGTACTTC.